Each of the 25 T cell receptor beta chains below was sequenced from the same sample in a study of control samples from healthy donors and cancer patients. Libraries were prepared by immunoSEQ multiplex PCR; TCRdb keeps only in-frame clonotypes and omits some of them. The sample consists of about 250,000 clones, around 80% of them appearing once. The sample consisted of PBMCs. These receptors all come from a woman aged 55-70 years with lung cancer.

This sequence joins TRBV12-5 and TRBJ1-1; D may be TRBD1 (5 bases). Germline assignment: CDR1 LGHNT and CDR2 FRNRAP. The V end was cut by 6 bases, the J end by 5 bases, with 16 bases between. The CDR3 is 14 amino acids. The CDR3 DNA reads as TGTGCTAGTGGACCCGACAGTACCGGTACTGAAGCTTTCTTT. This encodes CASGPDSTGTEAFF.

The rearrangement uses TRBV10-3 and TRBJ2-7, with TRBD1 identical over 10 bases. The V gene end was trimmed by 4 bases and the J gene end by 7 bases; junction bases not matched to a gene: 7. The germline V gene encodes CDR1 ENHRY and CDR2 SYGVKD. This CDR3 is built from 14 residues. The CDR3 nucleotides read TGTGCCATCAGTGTTGGGGACAGGGGTAGTGAGCAGTACTTC. Translating gives CAISVGDRGSEQYF.

This chain links TRBV11-1 with TRBJ1-2; no firm D call. Trimming shortened V by 3 bases and J by 6 bases, and 14 bases separated the two germline ends. Looked up from germline, CDR1 is SGHAT and CDR2 is FQDESV (reference sequence). CDR3 length: 14 residues. Here the CDR3 reads CASSFAVSTDGYTF. CDR3 nucleotides: TGTGCCAGCAGCTTCGCGGTTTCCACCGATGGCTACACCTTC.

This clone appeared a single time. The chain combines TRBV27 with TRBJ2-7; D might be TRBD1 (6 bases). This CDR3 spans 15 amino acids. V lost 3 bases, J lost 0 bases, and 12 bases lay in between. Germline CDR1 is MNHEY and CDR2 is SMNVEV (reference sequence). The CDR3: CASSFTGTSSYEQYF. CDR3 DNA sequence: TGTGCCAGCAGTTTTACAGGGACAAGCTCCTACGAGCAGTACTTC.

This clone has a single count. This chain uses TRBV7-2 with TRBJ1-1, with a tentative D call TRBD1 (6 bases). The germline CDR1 and CDR2 sequences are SGHTA and FQGNSA. Trimming left V 4 bases short and J 0 bases short, with 15 bases between. CDR3 length: 16 residues. The DNA of the CDR3 is TGTGCCAGCAGCTCTACTAGGGGGACCATGAACACTGAAGCTTTCTTT. The encoded protein is CASSSTRGTMNTEAFF.

V is TRBV7-6 and J is TRBJ1-4; 10 bases are shared with TRBD1. This CDR3 comprises 15 residues. Looked up from germline, CDR1 is SGHVS and CDR2 is FNYEAQ. V shed 5 bases and J 10 bases; nucleotides not matched to a gene: 10. In DNA form, the CDR3 reads TGTGCCAGCAGCAAACTGGGACAGGGGAGCGGAAAACTGTTTTTT. Protein sequence: CASSKLGQGSGKLFF.

For this clone: The sample has other DNA sequences that encode this CDR3 too. This chain joins TRBV5-1 and TRBJ2-1; TRBD1 is a possible D gene (5 bases). Trimming took 0 bases from V and 9 from J, leaving 7 bases between them. The CDR3 contains 12 residues. CDR1 is SGHRS and CDR2 is YFSETQ in the germline V gene. CDR3 bases: TGCGCCAGCAGCTTGGAGGGGCGTGAGCAGTTCTTC. Residues: CASSLEGREQFF.

This chain links TRBV6-5 with TRBJ2-7, with 8 positions matching TRBD2. This CDR3 is built from 15 residues. J was trimmed by 2 bases and V by 0 bases; bases with no gene match: 3. Germline CDR1 and CDR2: MNHEY and SVGAGI. CDR3 amino acids: CASSYSAGGTYEQYF. For the CDR3, the DNA is TGTGCCAGCAGTTACTCGGCGGGGGGAACCTACGAGCAGTACTTC.

The V gene is TRBV3-1 (or the pseudogene TRBV3-2), the J gene TRBJ2-1; 7 positions match TRBD2. Trimming took 0 bases from V and 10 from J; bases not matched to a gene: 21. This CDR3 comprises 19 residues. Germline loops: CDR1 LGHDT, CDR2 YNNKEL (reference sequence). The CDR3 sequence: CASSQDFPGGSIGLTEQFF. CDR3 sequence (DNA): TGTGCCAGCAGCCAAGATTTCCCCGGGGGGTCTATTGGGCTAACCGAGCAGTTCTTC.

This clone was found once. Here the CDR3 DNA reads TGCGCCAGCAGCTTGGCAGGGTCTCGGGAAGAGACCCAGTACTTC. Protein: CASSLAGSREETQYF. V usage is TRBV5-1 and J usage is TRBJ2-5, with D perhaps matching TRBD1 (5 bases). CDR3 length: 15 amino acids. The ends were cut back, 0 bases at V and 3 bases at J, with 12 bases in the middle. CDR1 is SGHRS and CDR2 is YFSETQ in the germline V gene.

The J gene is TRBJ1-1, the V gene TRBV6-1; D is uncertain. V was clipped by 2 bases and J by 2 bases, with 9 bases between them. The CDR3 runs to 14 residues. From germline, CDR1 is MNHNS and CDR2 SASEGT. CDR3 sequence reads: CASSEIWGNTEAFF. The CDR3 coding sequence is TGTGCCAGCAGTGAAATATGGGGAAACACTGAAGCTTTCTTT.

This clone was detected ten times or more. The rearrangement uses TRBV19 and TRBJ1-4; D is unclear. This CDR3 contains 13 residues. V gave up 2 bases and J gave up 4 bases, with 5 bases separating them. Germline V gene lookup returns CDR1 LNHDA and CDR2 SQIVND (reference sequence). The CDR3 coding sequence is TGTGCCAGTAGTATACGGGGTAATGAAAAACTGTTTTTT. Translated: CASSIRGNEKLFF.

The chain employs TRBV30 and TRBJ2-6; tentatively, D is TRBD2 (7 bases). Per the germline V gene, CDR1 is GTSNPN and CDR2 is SVGIG (reference sequence). The CDR3 consists of 16 residues. Between the trimmed V and J ends, which lost 3 bases and 2 bases, there was a span of 14 bases. CDR3 coding DNA: TGTGCCTGGAGAAGGGGGAGGGACGCTGGGGCCAACGTCCTGACTTTC. This gives the protein CAWRRGRDAGANVLTF. Full variable domain (outside the CDR3, taken from reference TRBV30 and TRBJ2-6): SQTIHQWPATLVQPVGSPLSLECTVEGTSNPNLYWYRQAAGRGLQLLFYSVGIGQISSEVPQNLSASRPQDRQFILSSKKLLLSDSGFYLCAWRRGRDAGANVLTFGAGSRLTVL.

This rearrangement joins TRBV30 to TRBJ1-4, with D hard to call. This CDR3 spans 14 amino acids. Germline V lookup: CDR1 GTSNPN, CDR2 SVGIG (reference sequence). V was trimmed by 4 bases and J by 4 bases, leaving 13 bases between them. The DNA of the CDR3 is TGTGCCTGGACCCGAACCCCGGATAATGAAAAACTGTTTTTT. The encoded protein is CAWTRTPDNEKLFF.

CDR3 region: CAITGSDNSPLHF. The CDR3 bases are TGTGCCATCACGGGGTCAGATAATTCACCCCTCCACTTT. The rearrangement uses TRBV10-3 and TRBJ1-6; no clear D. The CDR3 totals 13 residues. With 7 bases removed from V and 5 bases from J, the gap between germline ends came to 9 bases. CDR1 is ENHRY, CDR2 SYGVKD, per germline.

The chain couples TRBV7-3 to TRBJ1-6, with 8 positions matching TRBD1. The CDR3 has 16 residues. CDR1 and CDR2 (germline): SGHTA, FQGTGA. Unmatched junction bases numbered 4, after V lost 5 bases and J lost 1 base. For the CDR3, the DNA is TGTGCCAGCAGCCCACAGGGGGGATCCTATAATTCACCCCTCCACTTT. As protein: CASSPQGGSYNSPLHF.

The V call is TRBV6-6, the J call TRBJ2-3; D is unclear. V lost 2 bases and J lost 0, with 9 bases in between. CDR3 length equals 15 residues. Germline V gives CDR1 MNHNY, CDR2 SVGAGI (reference sequence). The CDR3 region has the DNA TGTGCCAGCAGTTACGACATACTTAGCACAGATACGCAGTATTTT. This encodes CASSYDILSTDTQYF.

This chain links TRBV2 with TRBJ1-3, with TRBD1 matching 7 bases. Germline V lookup: CDR1 SNHLY, CDR2 FYNNEI. This CDR3 contains 16 residues. The V gene end was trimmed by 8 bases and the J gene end by 0 bases; junction bases not matched to a gene: 10. CDR3: CASGRQGSYSGNTIYF. DNA of the CDR3: TGTGCCAGCGGCAGACAGGGTTCTTACTCTGGAAACACCATATATTTT.

This rearrangement joins TRBV6-5 to TRBJ2-7; D might be TRBD1 or TRBD2, each matching 6 bases. CDR1 is MNHEY and CDR2 is SVGAGI in the germline V gene. With 11 bases removed from V and 5 bases from J, the gap between germline ends came to 22 bases. The CDR3 is made up of 14 amino acids. This CDR3 reads CAGLSGGRPNEQYF. In DNA form, the CDR3 reads TGTGCCGGCCTCAGTGGGGGGCGCCCCAACGAGCAGTACTTC.

Only one count was recorded for this clone. The rearrangement joins TRBV7-9 to TRBJ1-1; D uncertain. V lost 4 bases and J 0 bases, leaving 9 bases between the germline ends. This CDR3 spans 14 amino acids. Looked up from germline, CDR1 is SEHNR and CDR2 is FQNEAQ (reference sequence). The CDR3 region is CASSSRSVNTEAFF. As DNA, the CDR3 is TGTGCCAGCAGCTCGCGAAGCGTGAACACTGAAGCTTTCTTT.

The V call is TRBV12-3 or TRBV12-4, the J call TRBJ2-1; possible D gene TRBD1, 6 bases. The CDR3 is made up of 13 amino acids. The ends were cut back, 8 bases at V and 1 base at J, with 9 bases in the middle. The CDR3 is CASLQGSYNEQFF. DNA of the CDR3: TGTGCCAGCCTACAGGGTTCCTACAATGAGCAGTTCTTC.

The chain couples TRBV21-1 to TRBJ1-2. TRBV21-1 is described as a pseudogene. This CDR3 is 21 amino acids long. CDR3 sequence reads: CASSKGCGVSRIGTVNYGYTF. For the CDR3, the DNA is TGTGCCAGCAGCAAAGGGTGTGGAGTCAGCCGCATCGGGACGGTTAACTATGGCTACACCTTC.

The CDR3 sequence is CASSKGRPSGRGTSTDTQYF. In DNA, the CDR3 is TGTGCCAGCAGCAAAGGTCGGCCCTCCGGCAGGGGCACTAGCACAGATACGCAGTATTTT. This rearrangement joins TRBV21-1 to TRBJ2-3; the table calls TRBD1, which could not be checked here. TRBV21-1 is listed as a pseudogene. This CDR3 region has 20 residues.

V is TRBV6-5 and J is TRBJ2-7, with a possible D match to TRBD1 (5 bases). Germline CDR1 MNHEY, CDR2 SVGAGI. V was cut by 7 bases and J by 2 bases, with 15 bases left in between. CDR3 length: 14 residues. The CDR3 loop reads CASKAGLGAYEQYF. The CDR3 DNA is TGTGCCAGCAAAGCAGGGTTAGGGGCCTACGAGCAGTACTTC.

The chain couples TRBV3-1 (or the pseudogene TRBV3-2) to TRBJ1-1; D is unclear. Germline V CDR1 and CDR2: LGHDT, YNNKEL (reference sequence). Trimming pared 4 bases from V and 1 base from J, leaving 7 bases between. The CDR3 totals 13 residues. CDR3 DNA: TGTGCCAGCAGCCTAAGTCAGAACACTGAAGCTTTCTTT. Its translation is CASSLSQNTEAFF.